The 7 T cell receptor beta chains listed next were all sequenced from one sample in a study of T cell responses to AZD1222 COVID-19 vaccine. Profiled with immunoSEQ multiplex PCR; TCRdb holds only in-frame clones, not every one. The sample holds 95,000 to 100,000 clones, about 90% seen once. The source was peripheral blood, collected 28 days after the second AZD1222 dose. The source is an adult who received the AZD1222 COVID-19 vaccine.

The chain links TRBV24-1 to TRBJ2-1; 11 nucleotides agree with TRBD2. Germline lookup yields CDR1 KGHDR and CDR2 SFDVKD. The CDR3 is 16 amino acids. V shed 4 bases and J 9 bases; nucleotides not matched to a gene: 10. CDR3 protein: CATSDQTSGRIFEQFF. In DNA, the CDR3 is TGTGCCACCAGTGACCAAACTAGCGGGAGAATCTTTGAGCAGTTCTTC.

The CDR3 sequence is CASSFAGGSDTQYF. The CDR3 DNA is TGCGCCAGCAGCTTCGCCGGGGGCTCAGATACGCAGTATTTT. The rearrangement links TRBV5-1 to TRBJ2-3; tentatively, D is TRBD1 or TRBD2 (6 bases each). This CDR3 spans 14 amino acids. Germline V gene data show CDR1 as SGHRS and CDR2 as YFSETQ. The ends were cut back, 2 bases at V and 4 bases at J, with 11 bases in the middle.

This chain connects TRBV19 to TRBJ1-2; maybe TRBD1 (6 bases). The CDR3 loop spans 19 amino acids. Trimming took off 4 bases at V and 0 bases at J, with 24 bases between the two ends. Germline lookup yields CDR1 LNHDA and CDR2 SQIVND (reference sequence). The CDR3 DNA reads TGTGCCAGTAGTAGACTTACAGGGAAAGGGAGATCAGCTAACTATGGCTACACCTTC. Residues: CASSRLTGKGRSANYGYTF.

This clone was found a few times. The genes are TRBV6-5 and TRBJ2-7; tentative D call: TRBD2 (5 bases). Germline V CDR1 and CDR2: MNHEY, SVGAGI. The CDR3 sequence is 14 residues long. V lost 6 bases to trimming and J lost 0 bases, with 12 bases between them. In DNA form, the CDR3 reads TGTGCCAGCAGGCCACTAGGGCGCTCCTACGAGCAGTACTTC. Encoded protein: CASRPLGRSYEQYF.

This chain uses TRBV7-6 with TRBJ2-1; 9 bases fit TRBD2. Germline V CDR1 and CDR2: SGHVS, FNYEAQ. The J segment lost 9 bases and the V segment lost 0 bases, leaving 12 bases of the junction unmatched. This CDR3 region has 17 residues. CDR3 coding DNA: TGTGCCAGCAGCTTAGCGGCGGGAGGGGGGTTCGGTGGTGAGCAGTTCTTC. The encoded protein is CASSLAAGGGFGGEQFF.

The chain carries TRBV18 and TRBJ1-4; no firm D call. V lost 2 bases to trimming and J lost 4 bases, with 11 bases between them. The CDR3 is 15 amino acids. Per germline, CDR1 KGHSH and CDR2 LQKENI. The DNA for the CDR3 is TGTGCCAGCTCACCAATCAGGACGGATAATGAAAAACTGTTTTTT. This gives the protein CASSPIRTDNEKLFF.

The chain recombines TRBV6-4 with TRBJ1-1; a weak D match, TRBD1 (6 bases). CDR3 length: 15 amino acids. Germline assignment: CDR1 MRHNA and CDR2 SNTAGT. V was cut by 3 bases and J by 4 bases, with 15 bases left in between. CDR3 coding DNA: TGTGCCAGCAGTGAAAGGGGCAGGGGTATCACTGAAGCTTTCTTT. Protein: CASSERGRGITEAFF.